The following is a T cell receptor beta chain sequence with its context. Its specificity is unknown. The table came from immunoSEQ multiplex PCR; TCRdb's copy has only in-frame clones and leaves some out. The data hold 25,000 to 35,000 clones, with around 90% observed a single time. The length of the CDR3 is 11 residues. CDR1 is DFQATT, CDR2 SNEGSKA, per germline (reference sequence). V lost 6 bases to trimming and J lost 7 bases; unmatched junction nucleotides: 5. The source of the sample is a study of T cells after posttransplantation cyclophosphamide. Study outcomes and limitations: Blood and skin or GI T cell repertoires showed limited TRB overlap. Later post-transplant blood repertoires were often dominated by donor CD8+ memory clones. After PTCy, TRB diversity resembled that of CNI/methotrexate controls.

This chain links TRBV20-1 with TRBJ1-1; 7 bases agree with TRBD1. Sequenced: PBMCs. This sequence was found in a woman in her thirties or forties with a blood cancer, CMV-positive, and with a related stem cell donor. The CDR3, as DNA: TGCAGTGCGCTTCGGGACAGTGAAGCTTTCTTT. Translated, it gives CSALRDSEAFF.